This T cell receptor (beta chain) was profiled in a study of identical twins. This clonotype has a handful of counts. The antigen is undetermined. The V gene's germline CDR1 is MNHEY and CDR2 SVGAGI. V was pared by 7 bases and J by 8 bases, with 12 bases between. This CDR3 region has 12 residues. Using its own MiXCR run on the 5' RACE reads, TCRdb lists one record per CDR3 protein. The repertoire holds approximately 190,000 distinct CDR3 sequences, with approximately 15% as singletons. Findings and limits, study-wide: Within cord blood, abundant beta clonotypes carried fewer insertions, but memory repertoires showed no such trend. Models predicted less out-of-frame TCR alpha sharing in monozygotic twins than was found.

This sample also appeared in a second study, on T cells expressing NK-cell markers. This second study says: Sequenced donors, eight in total, included seven who were HCMV-seropositive and one who was seronegative. These clonotypes also led the CD3+CD56-NKG2C+ fraction in a handful of donors.

The specimen was CD8+ T cells sorted from blood. The chain joins TRBV6-5 to TRBJ2-1; D ambiguous. The sequence derives from a woman younger than 35 in good health. CDR3 residues: CASTSGSDEQFF. In nucleotides, the CDR3 is TGTGCCAGCACCTCAGGCTCCGATGAGCAGTTCTTC.